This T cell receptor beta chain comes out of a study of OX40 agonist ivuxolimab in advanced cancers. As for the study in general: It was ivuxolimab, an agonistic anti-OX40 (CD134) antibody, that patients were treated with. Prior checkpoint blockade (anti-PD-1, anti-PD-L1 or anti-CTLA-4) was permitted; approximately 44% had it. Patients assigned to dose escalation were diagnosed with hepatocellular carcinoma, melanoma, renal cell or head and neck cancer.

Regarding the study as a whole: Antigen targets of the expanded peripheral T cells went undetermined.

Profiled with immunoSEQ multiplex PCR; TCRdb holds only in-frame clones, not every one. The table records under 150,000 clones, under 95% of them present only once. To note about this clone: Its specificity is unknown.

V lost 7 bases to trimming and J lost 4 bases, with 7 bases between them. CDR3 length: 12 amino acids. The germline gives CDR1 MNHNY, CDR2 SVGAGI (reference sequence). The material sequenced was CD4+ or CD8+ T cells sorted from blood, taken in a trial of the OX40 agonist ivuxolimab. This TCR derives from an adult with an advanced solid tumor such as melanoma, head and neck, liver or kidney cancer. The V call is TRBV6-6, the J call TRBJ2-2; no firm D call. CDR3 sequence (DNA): TGTGCCAGCACCAAGAGCACCGGGGAGCTGTTTTTT. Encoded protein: CASTKSTGELFF.